This T cell receptor (beta chain) was sequenced in a study of shared clonotypes between healthy human individuals. Study-wide findings and caveats: Generation probabilities of non-shared clonotypes were lower (relative to those shared by all four donors). Sampling involved blood alone; tissue repertoires likely differ. When naive CD4 clonotypes were compared across several donors, approximately 5% were shared.

Germline V CDR1 and CDR2: SSHAT, FNYEAQ (reference sequence). This CDR3 comprises 15 residues. This clone was picked up one time. Its antigen is undetermined. Sequence at one end of the junction differs from germline and may be a read error. TCRdb keeps only in-frame clones here, not all; method: immunoSEQ multiplex PCR. Of roughly 810,000 clones listed, roughly 96% were seen once; the top ten hold less than 0.25%. Only CD45RO-negative cells positively selected for CCR7 counted as naive CD8 cells, so terminally differentiated effector memory CD45RA+ cells were excluded. Source material: naive CD8+ T cells sorted from blood. The chain joins TRBV7-7 to TRBJ2-7; 7 positions match TRBD1. This TCR derives from a young man in good health. CDR3 coding DNA: TGTGCTAGCAGCTTGGGACCGGGACAGTCCTACGAGCAGTACTTC. Encoded protein: CASSLGPGQSYEQYF.